A selection of T cell receptor beta chains follows, all from one sample in a study of cytomegalovirus exposure and HLA in healthy donors. Here immunoSEQ multiplex PCR was the method, and the copy in TCRdb shows in-frame clones only, minus some. The table lists roughly 220,000 clones, around 90% of them singletons. The sequenced sample was PBMCs. These receptor sequences come from a woman younger than 30 in good health and CMV-seronegative. The CDR3 runs from the conserved cysteine through the conserved F or W. A D gene is named only where the DNA matches it firmly. Only some rows state a clone size, as once, few, many or a class for expanded clones.

v_call	clone_size	j_call	d_call	cdr3_nt	cdr3_aa
TRBV7-9	.	TRBJ2-6	.	TGTGCCAGCAGCTTATCCGTCTCTGGGGCCAACGTCCTGACTTTC	CASSLSVSGANVLTF
TRBV7-9	.	TRBJ2-1	.	TGTGCCAGCAGCGTCCGAACGGCCAGCCCTGGGGCGAAGGACAATGAGCAGTTCTTC	CASSVRTASPGAKDNEQFF
TRBV19	.	TRBJ1-4	TRBD1	TGTGCCAGTAGTACCGGGACAGGAGATGAAAAACTGTTTTTT	CASSTGTGDEKLFF
TRBV10-3	.	TRBJ2-1	.	TGTGCCATCAGCCGGGACTACAATGAGCAGTTCTTC	CAISRDYNEQFF
TRBV19	.	TRBJ1-2	.	TGTGCCAGTAGTATAGGAACCGGGACTCCCAACTATGGCTACACCTTC	CASSIGTGTPNYGYTF
TRBV10-3	few	TRBJ2-7	.	TGTGCCATCAGCCCCTACGGGAGTGCCTACGAGCAGTACTTC	CAISPYGSAYEQYF
TRBV5-1	.	TRBJ2-3	TRBD2	TGCGCCAGCGGGGCGGGAGTAACCCCTACAGATACGCAGTATTTT	CASGAGVTPTDTQYF
TRBV18	.	TRBJ2-1	TRBD1	TGTGCCAGCTCACCCCTTGACAGGGATGGCGGCAATGAGCAGTTCTTC	CASSPLDRDGGNEQFF
TRBV5-4	.	TRBJ2-2	TRBD2	TGTGCCAGCAGCTTGGTGCCAGCGGGAGTGGCCGGGGAGCTGTTTTTT	CASSLVPAGVAGELFF
TRBV29-1	.	TRBJ2-2	.	TGCAGCGGCCGGACCACGGCGGGCGGGGAGCTGTTTTTT	CSGRTTAGGELFF
TRBV5-1	.	TRBJ2-3	TRBD2	TGCGCCAGCAGCTTGGAAGCGGGATCCACAGATACGCAGTATTTT	CASSLEAGSTDTQYF
TRBV5-4	.	TRBJ2-1	.	TGTGCCAGCAGCTTCCCCGGGGGAGTACTCAATGAGCAGTTCTTC	CASSFPGGVLNEQFF
TRBV7-2	.	TRBJ2-5	TRBD2	TGTGCCAGCAGCTTAGAACTAGCGGTGGAGACCCAGTACTTC	CASSLELAVETQYF
TRBV5-1	.	TRBJ1-1	TRBD1	TGCGCCAGCAGCTCCCGACAGGGCCGAAAGAACACTGAAGCTTTCTTT	CASSSRQGRKNTEAFF
TRBV5-1	.	TRBJ1-3	.	TGCGCCAGCAGCTCTTCAGGGACTGGAAACACCATATATTTT	CASSSSGTGNTIYF
TRBV19	.	TRBJ1-2	TRBD1	TGTGCCAGTAGTACCCTGGGACAGGGGCATGGCTACACCTTC	CASSTLGQGHGYTF
TRBV5-4	.	TRBJ1-1	TRBD1	TGTGCCAGCAGCTGGACCGGGACAGGGGAGGCTGAAGCTTTCTTT	CASSWTGTGEAEAFF
TRBV27	.	TRBJ2-1	TRBD1	TGTGCCAGCAGTTTAACCCGGACAGGGATCATCGATGAGCAGTTCTTC	CASSLTRTGIIDEQFF
TRBV28	.	TRBJ1-1	.	TGTGCCAGCAGTTTTGACAACCTGAACACTGAAGCTTTCTTT	CASSFDNLNTEAFF
TRBV5-1	.	TRBJ2-5	.	TGCGCCAGCAGCTTAACAGGTGGATACTACTGGACCCAGTACTTC	CASSLTGGYYWTQYF
TRBV20-1	few	TRBJ1-2	.	TGCAGTGCTAGTTCGGACTATGGCTACACCTTC	CSASSDYGYTF
TRBV30	.	TRBJ2-7	TRBD2	TGTGCCTGGAAGGGGATAGCGGGAGGGTTCTACGAGCAGTACTTC	CAWKGIAGGFYEQYF
TRBV7-8	.	TRBJ1-5	.	TGTGCCAGCAGCAAAGGGGGTAGGGGACAGCCCCAGCATTTT	CASSKGGRGQPQHF
TRBV19	few	TRBJ2-5	.	TGTGCCAGTAGGAGCAGGGGAAGTGTGGAGACCCAGTACTTC	CASRSRGSVETQYF
TRBV28	.	TRBJ1-2	.	TGTGCCAGCAGTTTCTTCGGGGGGCGCAATTATGGCTACACCTTC	CASSFFGGRNYGYTF
TRBV30	.	TRBJ2-5	.	TGTGCCTGGAGTAGCGGCCAAGAGACCCAGTACTTC	CAWSSGQETQYF
TRBV27	.	TRBJ2-5	TRBD2	TGTGCCAGCAGTTTTACACTAGCGGGAAGAGAGACCCAGTACTTC	CASSFTLAGRETQYF
TRBV9	.	TRBJ2-3	.	TGTGCCAGCAGCGTAGGCGCGGGTTCCACAGATACGCAGTATTTT	CASSVGAGSTDTQYF
TRBV7-3	.	TRBJ2-1	.	TGTGCCAGCAGCCCCGGGAGTGGTTATGAGCAGTTCTTC	CASSPGSGYEQFF
TRBV4-2	.	TRBJ1-2	.	TGTGCCAGCAGCCAAGACCGTGGCTACACCTTC	CASSQDRGYTF
TRBV18	.	TRBJ1-4	TRBD1	TGTGCCAGCTCACCACTGCCGGGACAGGGGATTTTT	CASSPLPGQGIF
TRBV4-2	few	TRBJ2-2	TRBD2	TGTGCCAGCAGCCAGACCGGGACTATGGGGGACACCGGGGAGCTGTTTTTT	CASSQTGTMGDTGELFF
TRBV29-1	.	TRBJ2-6	.	TGCAGCGTTGAAGTATCCGGGGCCAACGTCCTGACTTTC	CSVEVSGANVLTF
TRBV2	.	TRBJ2-1	.	TGTGCCAGCCAGCCACTCAGGACTTATCAAAATGAGCAGTTCTTC	CASQPLRTYQNEQFF
TRBV10-3	.	TRBJ1-5	.	TGTGCCATCAGTGAGGCTGGGGGGGGGAATCAGCCCCAGCATTTT	CAISEAGGGNQPQHF
TRBV7-9	.	TRBJ2-7	.	TGTGCCAGCAGCCATACCTGGCCCGAGCAGTACTTC	CASSHTWPEQYF
TRBV5-1	.	TRBJ1-2	.	TGCGCCAGCAGCCCCGACAGAACCTACTATGGCTACACCTTC	CASSPDRTYYGYTF
TRBV28	many	TRBJ1-1	.	TGTGCCAGCCGGGGTCGCCCCGAAGCTTTCTTT	CASRGRPEAFF
TRBV7-8	.	TRBJ2-1	.	TGTGCCAGCAGCTTAGGACAATTCGACTCCTACAATGAGCAGTTCTTC	CASSLGQFDSYNEQFF
TRBV20-1	.	TRBJ2-7	.	TGCAGTGTCCCCGCGGGGACCGAGCAGTACTTC	CSVPAGTEQYF
TRBV19	once	TRBJ1-1	.	TGTGCCAGTAGTACGGGGAGTGTGATGGCTGAAGCTTTCTTT	CASSTGSVMAEAFF
TRBV30	.	TRBJ2-5	TRBD1	TGTGCCTGGAACCCAGGGGGTGACGGGACCCAGTACTTC	CAWNPGGDGTQYF
TRBV7-9	.	TRBJ1-4	.	TGTGCCAGCAGCTTAACGGACAGTCGGCACGAAAAACTGTTTTTT	CASSLTDSRHEKLFF
TRBV11-2	.	TRBJ2-3	.	TGTGCCAGCAGCCCGGTCGGCGGAGCCCCCACAGATACGCAGTATTTT	CASSPVGGAPTDTQYF
TRBV30	.	TRBJ2-2	TRBD2	TGTGCCGTAATGACTAGCGGGAGTGCCGGGGAGCTGTTTTTT	CAVMTSGSAGELFF
TRBV6-4	.	TRBJ1-2	.	TGTGCCAGCAGTGACCGGGCCTGGGGGGGAGATGGCTACACCTTC	CASSDRAWGGDGYTF
TRBV15	once	TRBJ2-1	TRBD2	TGTGCCACCCTGAACCTACTAGCGGGAGGGCCAACGTTTTACAATGAGCAGTTCTTC	CATLNLLAGGPTFYNEQFF
TRBV13	.	TRBJ2-3	TRBD2	TGTGCCACCCTGAAACTAGCGGGGAGCACAGATACGCAGTATTTT	CATLKLAGSTDTQYF
TRBV6-5	.	TRBJ1-1	.	TGTGCCAGCAGCGTGCCGGGACAAAGGGAAGCTTTCTTT	CASSVPGQREAFF
TRBV13	.	TRBJ2-1	.	TGTGCCAGCAGCTTGGGCAGGGGTGGAGGAGTAGATGAGCAGTTCTTC	CASSLGRGGGVDEQFF